This T cell receptor beta chain comes out of a study of post-analysis software for immune sequencing data (dated by TCRdb to 2014 to 2015). Regarding the research as a whole: The recorded disease courses included relapsing-remitting, secondary progressive and progressive-relapsing multiple sclerosis, and some patients had no subtype annotation. A subset of samples was prepared in parallel using single-end sample barcoding, then pooled and co-amplified after Illumina adapter ligation. The multiple sclerosis patient repertoires were compared with ten to eleven previously published healthy control repertoires from donors aged about 6 to 28 years. The paper's findings and limits, for the study overall: The control group was slightly older than the multiple sclerosis patient group. Roughly 5 TRBV segments, including TRBV5-6, TRBV5-1 and TRBV20-1, were significantly more frequent in patients than controls. Compared with controls, multiple sclerosis patients had significantly lower normalized Chao1 diversity, a finding suggesting substantial peripheral T-cell clonal expansion. Direct clustering with F measure showed strong co-clustering of samples prepared in the same batch, prompting a batch-effect correction.

The CDR3 holds 15 amino acids from the cysteine to the phenylalanine. Of all the DNA, just the CDR3 is kept, 45 bases in frame from base 1. Via the germline V gene, CDR1 is SGHVS and CDR2 FNYEAQ. To prepare the library, PCR was applied. The run used an Illumina HiSeq 2500. To reduce PCR and sequencing biases, unique molecular identifiers were incorporated into the TCR beta cDNA libraries. Per 1 to 10 million input T cells, roughly 500,000 cDNA molecules were obtained, such that each molecule approximated one T cell. The patient libraries were prepared and sequenced with the same protocol used for the earlier healthy control dataset. Samples belonging to the same batch were prepared together, multiplexed and sequenced on a shared HiSeq lane. For the original study's pipeline: Raw barcoded reads were processed with MIGEC, discarding single-read molecular identifier groups before consensus assembly and CDR3 extraction. VDJtools was used for post-analysis of the clonotype tables, and diversity was normalized by down-sampling every dataset to the size of the smallest sample. To correct batch-related cross-sample contamination, repertoire overlap clustering matched CDR3 amino acid sequences but not nucleotide sequences. TCRdb handled the public reads itself, with Q25 trimming in fastp and clone calling in MiXCR, and kept productive beta chains. Each CDR3 protein gets just one entry, which takes the most common genes and DNA from the rows behind it. The V and J calls here are based on TCRdb, not the publication. Here the sample has hundreds of thousands of distinct CDR3 sequences; around 33% occur a single time. About an eighth of the sample rests with the top ten.

To demonstrate the VDJtools post-analysis software, the study profiled TCR beta repertoires from the peripheral blood of approximately twelve young patients with multiple sclerosis. The multiple sclerosis patients were children and adolescents between 6 and 15 years of age. Concerning this clonotype: Its cognate antigen has yet to be identified. There are no base qualities to consult, and no much larger clone falls within one base.

The sequence was obtained from a girl aged 5-17 years with multiple sclerosis. The chain is made from TRBV7-6 and TRBJ2-5, with a tentative D gene TRBD1 over 6 matching bases. The assigned J gene may be wrong: the sequence end matches TRBJ2-7 better. The material sequenced was blood. This receptor has the CDR3 CASSQSGHMGSEQYF. DNA sequence: TGTGCCAGCAGTCAATCGGGACATATGGGATCCGAGCAGTACTTC.